This TCR beta chain is from a study of T cells after yellow fever vaccination. Study-wide context: SMART-Seq v4 Ultra Low Input handled preparation of low-cell-number fractions. Overall study results and limits: The study re-detected most primary-vaccination clones after the booster (roughly 96% CD4, almost 90% CD8). From the bulk population, abundant clonotypes could contaminate and appear within FACS-sorted repertoires.

The CDR3 runs to 14 residues. Looked up from germline, CDR1 is MNHEY and CDR2 is SVGAGI. V was clipped by 0 bases and J by 5 bases; unmatched bases: 3. This clonotype was found many times. Its specificity is unknown. In TCRdb, the 5' RACE reads were re-called with MiXCR into one record per CDR3 protein. Here the sample spans around 610,000 distinct CDR3 sequences, roughly 13% being singletons. The sample in question was PBMCs, obtained on the day of the yellow fever booster vaccination. The chain carries TRBV6-5 and TRBJ2-5, with 7 bases matching TRBD1. The receptor comes from a man aged 30 to 39 who received the YFV17D yellow fever vaccine. The DNA for the CDR3 is TGTGCCAGCAGTTACTCCTACAGGGGTGAGACCCAGTACTTC. Translated: CASSYSYRGETQYF.